This T cell receptor (beta chain) was sequenced in a study of response to subunit inactivated influenza vaccine. TCRdb re-called the RT-PCR reads through MiXCR, storing one row per CDR3 protein. The sample yields 860,000 or so distinct CDR3 sequences, about 20% seen once. Trimming took 1 base from V and 7 from J, leaving 11 bases between them. The CDR3 extends over 12 amino acids. Germline CDR1 is GTSNPN and CDR2 is SVGIG (reference sequence). Sample: PBMCs from blood, taken roughly 5 days after vaccination. The TCR originated in a man aged 45-65 years who received an inactivated influenza vaccine. The chain is built from TRBV30 and TRBJ2-7; no definite D call. The CDR3 bases are TGTGCCTGGAGTGCGATCAGTGGGGAGCAGTACTTC. Translated: CAWSAISGEQYF.